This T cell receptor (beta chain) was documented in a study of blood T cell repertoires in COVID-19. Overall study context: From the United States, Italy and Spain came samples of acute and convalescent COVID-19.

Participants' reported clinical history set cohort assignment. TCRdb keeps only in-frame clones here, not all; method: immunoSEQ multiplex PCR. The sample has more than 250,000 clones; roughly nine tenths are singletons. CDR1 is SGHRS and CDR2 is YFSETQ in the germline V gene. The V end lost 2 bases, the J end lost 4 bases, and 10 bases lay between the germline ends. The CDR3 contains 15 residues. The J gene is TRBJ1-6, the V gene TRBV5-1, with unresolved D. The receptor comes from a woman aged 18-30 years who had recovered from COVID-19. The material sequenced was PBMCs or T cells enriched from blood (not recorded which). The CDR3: CASSFEGPYNSPLHF. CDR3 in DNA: TGCGCCAGCAGCTTTGAGGGCCCATATAATTCACCCCTCCACTTT.